Listed below are T cell receptor beta chains from one sample, sequenced in a study of early stage breast cancer tumors. Repertoires were generated with immunoSEQ multiplex PCR, while TCRdb's copy carries only in-frame clones and drops some. Among about 51,000 clones, around 80% were seen once, and the ten largest hold roughly 3.4%. Sequenced material: blood. The receptors were gathered from a person aged 40-50 years with breast cancer. The CDR3 runs from the conserved cysteine through the conserved F or W. Each record gives: D gene, V gene, clone size, J gene, CDR3 protein, CDR3 DNA. The D gene is left open where the match is weak. Rows may omit the clone size; those that give it use once, few, many or a size class.

d_call: .
v_call: TRBV5-1
clone_size: .
j_call: TRBJ1-1
cdr3_aa: CASSFGDLNTEAFF
cdr3_nt: TGCGCCAGCAGCTTCGGGGACCTCAACACTGAAGCTTTCTTT

d_call: .
v_call: TRBV6-6
clone_size: .
j_call: TRBJ1-2
cdr3_aa: CASSYSPQGGYTF
cdr3_nt: TGTGCCAGCAGTTACTCGCCGCAGGGCGGCTACACCTTC

d_call: .
v_call: TRBV30
clone_size: .
j_call: TRBJ1-4
cdr3_aa: CAWGREKLFF
cdr3_nt: TGTGCCTGGGGGAGAGAAAAACTGTTTTTT

d_call: .
v_call: TRBV30
clone_size: .
j_call: TRBJ1-2
cdr3_aa: CALWGGWAYTF
cdr3_nt: TGTGCCCTCTGGGGGGGCTGGGCGTACACCTTC

d_call: TRBD1
v_call: TRBV30
clone_size: .
j_call: TRBJ2-4
cdr3_aa: CAWRVQGVNIQYF
cdr3_nt: TGTGCCTGGAGGGTACAGGGGGTAAACATTCAGTACTTC

d_call: .
v_call: TRBV12-1
clone_size: .
j_call: TRBJ2-3
cdr3_aa: CASSQLRDGSTDTQYF
cdr3_nt: TGTGCCAGCAGTCAACTCCGGGACGGGAGCACAGATACGCAGTATTTT

d_call: .
v_call: TRBV7-9
clone_size: .
j_call: TRBJ1-1
cdr3_aa: CVSSSATENTEAFF
cdr3_nt: TGTGTCAGCAGCTCGGCGACAGAGAACACTGAAGCTTTCTTT

d_call: .
v_call: TRBV5-5
clone_size: once
j_call: TRBJ2-5
cdr3_aa: CASSLMVGYQETQYF
cdr3_nt: TGTGCCAGCAGCTTGATGGTGGGGTACCAAGAGACCCAGTACTTC

d_call: .
v_call: TRBV5-1
clone_size: .
j_call: TRBJ2-7
cdr3_aa: CASSLATGTYEQYF
cdr3_nt: TGCGCCAGCAGCTTGGCGACAGGTACCTACGAGCAGTACTTC

d_call: TRBD2
v_call: TRBV7-3
clone_size: .
j_call: TRBJ2-5
cdr3_aa: CASSLIGIAGETQYF
cdr3_nt: TGTGCCAGCAGCTTAATTGGGATAGCGGGAGAGACCCAGTACTTC

d_call: .
v_call: TRBV25-1
clone_size: once
j_call: TRBJ2-2
cdr3_aa: CASSESGILAGELFF
cdr3_nt: TGTGCCAGCAGTGAATCAGGCATCCTAGCCGGGGAGCTGTTTTTT

d_call: TRBD1
v_call: TRBV7-7
clone_size: .
j_call: TRBJ1-4
cdr3_aa: CASSLGTGDNEKLFF
cdr3_nt: TGTGCTAGCAGCTTAGGAACAGGGGATAATGAAAAACTGTTTTTT

d_call: .
v_call: TRBV6-1
clone_size: .
j_call: TRBJ1-5
cdr3_aa: CASSLLLGNQPQHF
cdr3_nt: TGTGCCAGCAGCCTCCTTCTAGGCAATCAGCCCCAGCATTTT

d_call: .
v_call: TRBV5-4
clone_size: once
j_call: TRBJ2-7
cdr3_aa: CASSWGTERSEQYF
cdr3_nt: TGTGCCAGCAGCTGGGGGACCGAGCGGTCCGAGCAGTACTTC

d_call: .
v_call: TRBV2
clone_size: few
j_call: TRBJ1-5
cdr3_aa: CASSGLAVDQPQHF
cdr3_nt: TGTGCCAGCAGTGGGTTGGCAGTGGACCAGCCCCAGCATTTT

d_call: TRBD1
v_call: TRBV7-2
clone_size: .
j_call: TRBJ2-7
cdr3_aa: CASSSTPGTGGHEQYF
cdr3_nt: TGTGCCAGCAGCTCGACCCCCGGGACAGGGGGGCACGAGCAGTACTTC

d_call: .
v_call: TRBV9
clone_size: .
j_call: TRBJ1-1
cdr3_aa: CASSVGQARGEAFF
cdr3_nt: TGTGCCAGCAGCGTAGGACAGGCCAGGGGTGAAGCTTTCTTT

d_call: .
v_call: TRBV5-1
clone_size: once
j_call: TRBJ1-1
cdr3_aa: CASSFFGQGDTEAFF
cdr3_nt: TGCGCCAGCAGCTTTTTTGGCCAGGGCGACACTGAAGCTTTCTTT

d_call: .
v_call: TRBV2
clone_size: .
j_call: TRBJ2-7
cdr3_aa: CASSEYYEQYF
cdr3_nt: TGTGCCAGCAGTGAATATTACGAGCAGTACTTC

d_call: .
v_call: TRBV28
clone_size: once
j_call: TRBJ1-2
cdr3_aa: CASSLGTAANYGYTF
cdr3_nt: TGTGCCAGCAGCCTAGGGACGGCAGCTAACTATGGCTACACCTTC

d_call: TRBD1
v_call: TRBV18
clone_size: .
j_call: TRBJ2-6
cdr3_aa: CASSDRTGAFSGANVLTF
cdr3_nt: TGTGCCAGCTCAGACCGGACAGGGGCTTTCTCTGGGGCCAACGTCCTGACTTTC

d_call: .
v_call: TRBV9
clone_size: .
j_call: TRBJ1-3
cdr3_aa: CASSVQSSGNTIYF
cdr3_nt: TGTGCCAGCAGCGTTCAGAGCTCTGGAAACACCATATATTTT

d_call: TRBD2
v_call: TRBV18
clone_size: .
j_call: TRBJ2-1
cdr3_aa: CASSQSSGSGEQFF
cdr3_nt: TGTGCCAGCTCACAGTCTAGCGGGAGCGGGGAGCAGTTCTTC

d_call: .
v_call: TRBV13
clone_size: .
j_call: TRBJ2-2
cdr3_aa: CASSFLGKVGELFF
cdr3_nt: TGTGCCAGCAGCTTTCTCGGGAAGGTCGGGGAGCTGTTTTTT

d_call: .
v_call: TRBV4-1
clone_size: .
j_call: TRBJ1-1
cdr3_aa: CASSPEPRVTEAFF
cdr3_nt: TGCGCCAGCAGCCCCGAACCTAGGGTTACTGAAGCTTTCTTT

d_call: .
v_call: TRBV9
clone_size: .
j_call: TRBJ2-7
cdr3_aa: CASSVGHTSYEQYF
cdr3_nt: TGTGCCAGCAGCGTGGGACATACGAGCTACGAGCAGTACTTC

d_call: .
v_call: TRBV5-4
clone_size: .
j_call: TRBJ2-1
cdr3_aa: CASSFSGQANYNEQFF
cdr3_nt: TGTGCCAGCAGCTTTAGCGGCCAGGCTAACTACAATGAGCAGTTCTTC

d_call: .
v_call: TRBV5-1
clone_size: .
j_call: TRBJ1-1
cdr3_aa: CASSRIMNTEAFF
cdr3_nt: TGCGCCAGCAGCCGGATTATGAACACTGAAGCTTTCTTT

d_call: TRBD2
v_call: TRBV11-2
clone_size: .
j_call: TRBJ2-7
cdr3_aa: CASSPRIGSGVLYEQYF
cdr3_nt: TGTGCCAGCAGCCCCCGGATAGGTAGCGGGGTTCTTTACGAGCAGTACTTC

d_call: TRBD2
v_call: TRBV4-2
clone_size: .
j_call: TRBJ2-2
cdr3_aa: CASSQDNSGKTGELFF
cdr3_nt: TGTGCCAGCAGCCAAGATAACAGCGGGAAGACCGGGGAGCTGTTTTTT

d_call: .
v_call: TRBV6-1
clone_size: few
j_call: TRBJ2-7
cdr3_aa: CASSESSYEQYF
cdr3_nt: TGTGCCAGCAGTGAAAGCTCCTACGAGCAGTACTTC

d_call: TRBD1
v_call: TRBV6-6
clone_size: .
j_call: TRBJ1-4
cdr3_aa: CASSHAPGTGREKLFF
cdr3_nt: TGTGCCAGCAGTCACGCACCCGGGACAGGGAGGGAAAAACTGTTTTTT

d_call: .
v_call: TRBV5-1
clone_size: .
j_call: TRBJ2-7
cdr3_aa: CASSPDSSYEQYF
cdr3_nt: TGCGCCAGCAGCCCGGACAGCTCCTACGAGCAGTACTTC

d_call: .
v_call: TRBV5-1
clone_size: .
j_call: TRBJ2-2
cdr3_aa: CASSLRSGDTGELFF
cdr3_nt: TGCGCCAGCAGCTTGCGGTCCGGGGACACCGGGGAGCTGTTTTTT

d_call: .
v_call: TRBV5-1
clone_size: .
j_call: TRBJ1-3
cdr3_aa: CASSIGPAGNTIYF
cdr3_nt: TGCGCCAGCAGCATCGGACCGGCGGGAAACACCATATATTTT

d_call: .
v_call: TRBV2
clone_size: .
j_call: TRBJ2-6
cdr3_aa: CASRDSGANVLTF
cdr3_nt: TGTGCCAGCAGAGACTCTGGGGCCAACGTCCTGACTTTC

d_call: .
v_call: TRBV2
clone_size: once
j_call: TRBJ1-2
cdr3_aa: CASSESFPDNYGYTF
cdr3_nt: TGTGCCAGCAGTGAAAGTTTCCCCGATAACTATGGCTACACCTTC

d_call: .
v_call: TRBV4-1
clone_size: .
j_call: TRBJ2-1
cdr3_aa: CASSWLRDQNNEQFF
cdr3_nt: TGCGCCAGCAGCTGGCTCCGGGACCAGAACAATGAGCAGTTCTTC

d_call: .
v_call: TRBV10-2
clone_size: .
j_call: TRBJ2-7
cdr3_aa: CASTTPGTYEQYF
cdr3_nt: TGCGCCAGCACCACACCGGGAACCTACGAGCAGTACTTC

d_call: .
v_call: TRBV6-1
clone_size: once
j_call: TRBJ2-7
cdr3_aa: CASSDKTGPYEQYF
cdr3_nt: TGTGCCAGCAGTGATAAGACAGGACCCTACGAGCAGTACTTC

d_call: .
v_call: TRBV29-1
clone_size: .
j_call: TRBJ2-7
cdr3_aa: CSVAPDRAYEQYF
cdr3_nt: TGCAGCGTTGCCCCGGACCGAGCCTACGAGCAGTACTTC

d_call: .
v_call: TRBV5-1
clone_size: .
j_call: TRBJ1-4
cdr3_aa: CASSLGRAAATNEKLFF
cdr3_nt: TGCGCCAGCAGCTTGGGGAGGGCCGCCGCAACTAATGAAAAACTGTTTTTT

d_call: TRBD2
v_call: TRBV29-1
clone_size: .
j_call: TRBJ2-1
cdr3_aa: CSYSGTSGQYNEQFF
cdr3_nt: TGCAGCTATTCCGGGACTAGCGGTCAATACAATGAGCAGTTCTTC

d_call: .
v_call: TRBV5-1
clone_size: once
j_call: TRBJ2-3
cdr3_aa: CASSLQGTEVRSTQYF
cdr3_nt: TGCGCCAGCAGCTTGCAAGGGACTGAGGTTCGAAGTACGCAGTATTTT

d_call: .
v_call: TRBV4-2
clone_size: .
j_call: TRBJ2-7
cdr3_aa: CASSQESSWEQYF
cdr3_nt: TGTGCCAGCAGCCAAGAGTCTTCCTGGGAGCAGTACTTC

d_call: TRBD1
v_call: TRBV30
clone_size: .
j_call: TRBJ2-7
cdr3_aa: CAWSETGYEQYF
cdr3_nt: TGTGCCTGGAGTGAGACAGGGTACGAGCAGTACTTC

d_call: .
v_call: TRBV6-5
clone_size: .
j_call: TRBJ2-3
cdr3_aa: CASSYSLGDTDTQYF
cdr3_nt: TGTGCCAGCAGTTACTCTCTGGGTGACACAGATACGCAGTATTTT

d_call: .
v_call: TRBV6-5
clone_size: .
j_call: TRBJ1-2
cdr3_aa: CASSVDRGYDYGYTF
cdr3_nt: TGTGCCAGCAGTGTCGACAGAGGATATGACTATGGCTACACCTTC

d_call: .
v_call: TRBV5-1
clone_size: few
j_call: TRBJ2-3
cdr3_aa: CASSLVEGITDTQYF
cdr3_nt: TGCGCCAGCAGCTTGGTCGAGGGAATCACAGATACGCAGTATTTT

d_call: .
v_call: TRBV5-5
clone_size: .
j_call: TRBJ2-1
cdr3_aa: CASSFSAQSSYNEQFF
cdr3_nt: TGTGCCAGCAGCTTCTCAGCGCAGAGCTCCTACAATGAGCAGTTCTTC

d_call: .
v_call: TRBV6-5
clone_size: .
j_call: TRBJ1-2
cdr3_aa: CASSYFPGGYTF
cdr3_nt: TGTGCCAGCAGTTATTTCCCGGGAGGCTACACCTTC